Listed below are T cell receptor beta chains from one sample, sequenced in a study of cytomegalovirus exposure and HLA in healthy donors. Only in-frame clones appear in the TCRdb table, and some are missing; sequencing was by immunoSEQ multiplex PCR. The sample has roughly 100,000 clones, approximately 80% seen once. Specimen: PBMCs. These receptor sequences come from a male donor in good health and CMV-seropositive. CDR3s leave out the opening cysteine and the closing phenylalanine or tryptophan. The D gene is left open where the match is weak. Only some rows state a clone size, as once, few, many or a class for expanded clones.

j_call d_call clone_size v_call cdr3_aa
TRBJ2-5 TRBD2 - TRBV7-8 ASSTHRGETLGTQY
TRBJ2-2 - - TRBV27 ASSLNGPNTGELF
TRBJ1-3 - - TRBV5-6 ASHRGGTTNAIY
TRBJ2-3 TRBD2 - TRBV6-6 ASSLTSGSDTQY
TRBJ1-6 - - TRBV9 ASSPQPGENSPLH
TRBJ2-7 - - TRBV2 ASSEGLAPLYEQY
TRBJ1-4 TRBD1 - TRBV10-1 ASSDDGRGRILPLVLNEKLF
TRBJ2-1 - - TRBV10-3 AISAGTIEQF
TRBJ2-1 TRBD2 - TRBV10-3 AISEPRASGGSSYNEQF
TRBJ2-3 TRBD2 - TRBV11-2 ASRHIRGSGESTDTQY
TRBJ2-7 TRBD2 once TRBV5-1 ASSLVPGGSEQY
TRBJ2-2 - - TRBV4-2 ASSQEVGVGTGELF
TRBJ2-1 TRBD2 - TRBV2 ASREREGNNEQF
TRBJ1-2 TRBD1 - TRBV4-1 ASSPIQGTYGYT
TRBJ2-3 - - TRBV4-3 ASSQNRFTDTQY
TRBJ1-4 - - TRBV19 ASRHRDTEKLF